The source of this T cell receptor (beta chain) is a study of CD4+ T cells in melanoma. Notes on the study in general: A reported correlation linked neoantigen-specific CD4+ T cells to CD8+, macrophage and B cell function. Reportedly, melanoma neoantigen-specific CD4+ T cells showed varied differentiation states.

TCRdb's copy holds only in-frame clones and misses some; the assay was immunoSEQ multiplex PCR. Counted here are 110,000 to 150,000 clones, about nine tenths occurring once; the ten biggest clones make up 1.5%. With respect to this clone: The target antigen is unknown.

V was pared by 4 bases and J by 6 bases, with 10 bases between. Germline CDR1 and CDR2: SGHAT and FQNNGV. The CDR3 sequence is 12 residues long. This receptor was obtained from a human donor with melanoma. This chain links TRBV11-2 with TRBJ2-7; D not resolved. The CDR3 DNA reads as TGTGCCAGCAGCTGGCGCATAAGCGAGCAGTACTTC. Translating it yields CASSWRISEQYF.